Each of the 5 T cell receptor beta chains below was sequenced from the same sample in a study of human T cells and chemical hapten exposure. TCRdb itself ran the RACE reads through MiXCR, one entry per CDR3 protein. The table shows under 400,000 distinct CDR3 sequences, with 4.5% to 5.5% occurring only once. The time point: pre-sensitization, week 0. Described treatment: therapeutic diphenylcyclopropenone sensitization with weekly scalp DPC. The source material was whole blood, sampled in connection with sensitization to the hapten diphenylcyclopropenone (DPC). The receptors originated from a woman between 45 and 60 years old with alopecia areata. Some clones in this sample may be carry-over from other donors' samples.

J is TRBJ2-2 and V is TRBV29-1; 7 positions match TRBD1. CDR3 length equals 13 residues. J gave up 7 bases and V 6 bases, and 8 bases lay outside the gene matches. From germline, CDR1 is SQVTM and CDR2 ANQGSEA. The CDR3: CSVDQGQSGELFF. Written as DNA, the CDR3 is TGCAGCGTGGATCAGGGACAGAGCGGGGAGCTGTTTTTT.

This clonotype appeared many times. This sequence joins TRBV20-1 and TRBJ2-3; 8 bases are a match to TRBD1. After removal of 5 bases from V and 9 bases from J, the junction contained 4 bases not matched to a gene. CDR3 length: 11 amino acids. Germline CDR1 is DFQATT and CDR2 is SNEGSKA (reference sequence). The chain's CDR3 is CSAGQGETQYF. In nucleotides, the CDR3 is TGCAGTGCTGGACAGGGTGAAACGCAGTATTTT.

This clonotype has a handful of counts. The chain couples TRBV7-2 to TRBJ1-3, with 7 bases lining up with TRBD1. From germline, CDR1 is SGHTA and CDR2 FQGNSA. V dropped 5 bases and J dropped 4; count of bases not matched to a gene: 11. The CDR3 spans 16 residues. CDR3 coding DNA: TGTGCCAGCAGCACTCAGACAGGGTCGAACGGAAACACCATATATTTT. Protein sequence: CASSTQTGSNGNTIYF. The whole variable domain, remainder taken from reference TRBV7-2 and TRBJ1-3, is GAGVSQSPSNKVTEKGKDVELRCDPISGHTALYWYRQSLGQGLEFLIYFQGNSAPDKSGLPSDRFSAERTGGSVSTLTIQRTQQEDSAVYLCASSTQTGSNGNTIYFGEGSWLTVV.

This clonotype was seen ten or more times. The CDR3 DNA follows: TGTGCCAGCGGGAGACTAGCGGGGGGGAATGAGCAGTTCTTC. Its translation: CASGRLAGGNEQFF. The chain uses TRBV12-3 or TRBV12-4 and TRBJ2-1; 14 nucleotides match TRBD2. V shed 8 bases, J shed 7 bases, and the junction held 4 bases outside the gene matches. The CDR3 spans 14 residues.

There are many counts of this clonotype. The rearrangement joins TRBV28 to TRBJ2-7, with D maybe TRBD1 (6 bases). V was trimmed by 9 bases and J by 2 bases, leaving 17 bases between them. This CDR3 is 14 amino acids long. Germline V CDR1 and CDR2: MDHEN, SYDVKM. CDR3 nucleotides: TGTGCCAGTACTAAAGGGACATCGCCCTACGAGCAGTACTTC. It codes for CASTKGTSPYEQYF. The variable domain in full, with the rest retrieved from reference TRBV28 and TRBJ2-7, is DVKVTQSSRYLVKRTGEKVFLECVQDMDHENMFWYRQDPGLGLRLIYFSYDVKMKEKGDIPEGYSVSREKKERFSLILESASTNQTSMYLCASTKGTSPYEQYFGPGTRLTVT.